The 19 T cell receptor beta chains in this list originate from one sample, sequenced in a study of human T cells and chemical hapten exposure (dated by TCRdb to the early 2020s). The library was made by RACE. These reads were obtained on a NextSeq 500. TCRdb ran its own pipeline on the public reads, namely fastp trimming at Q25 and MiXCR clone calling, and kept in-frame beta chains. Rows merge per CDR3 protein into single entries with the most common DNA and genes. This sample comprises some 380,000 distinct CDR3 sequences, roughly 5% of them detected only once. The top ten clonotypes cover under 2.5% of the sample. In light of the paper, this sample's time point label describes: patch test 1, 2 weeks after DPC sensitization. In the paper's terms, the treatment or condition label means: therapeutic diphenylcyclopropenone sensitization with weekly scalp DPC. This specimen was whole blood, taken in connection with sensitization to the hapten diphenylcyclopropenone (DPC). Every receptor here comes from a woman aged 45-60 years with alopecia areata. Some clones in this sample may be carry-over from other donors' samples.

There are many counts of this clonotype. The chain combines TRBV12-3 or TRBV12-4 with TRBJ1-2; D is possibly TRBD1 (5 bases). Between the trimmed V and J ends, which lost 5 bases and 1 base, there was a span of 14 bases. CDR3 length: 15 residues. The DNA of the CDR3 is TGTGCCAGCAGTGTTGGGGGGGGTAGTAACTATGGCTACACCTTC. It specifies CASSVGGGSNYGYTF.

The rearrangement links TRBV9 to TRBJ2-5; 12 nucleotides agree with TRBD2. J lost 2 bases, V lost 0 bases, and 8 bases had no gene match. Germline CDR1 and CDR2: SGDLS and YYNGEE. CDR3 length: 18 residues. The CDR3 DNA reads TGTGCCAGCAGCGTAGGACTAGCGGGGGCCGGGTTACAAGAGACCCAGTACTTC. Its translation: CASSVGLAGAGLQETQYF. Based on the CDR3 plus reference TRBV9 and TRBJ2-5, the full variable domain is DSGVTQTPKHLITATGQRVTLRCSPRSGDLSVYWYQQSLDQGLQFLIQYYNGEERAKGNILERFSAQQFPDLHSELNLSSLELGDSALYFCASSVGLAGAGLQETQYFGPGTRLLVL.

This clonotype has just a few counts. The CDR3 DNA is TGTGCCAGCAGGTTACAGGGATCTAATGAAAAACTGTTTTTT. This sequence encodes CASRLQGSNEKLFF. This chain connects TRBV12-3 or TRBV12-4 to TRBJ1-4; D perhaps matches TRBD1 (6 bases). The CDR3 has 14 residues. Trimming took 6 bases from V and 3 from J, leaving 11 bases between them.

The chain joins TRBV12-3 or TRBV12-4 to TRBJ2-6; possibly TRBD1 or TRBD2 for D (5 bases each). This CDR3 comprises 17 residues. Trimming left V 0 bases short and J 4 bases short, with 13 bases between. CDR3 DNA sequence: TGTGCCAGCAGTTTAGCGGGTCCCGGGGCAGGGGCCAACGTCCTGACTTTC. It is translated as CASSLAGPGAGANVLTF.

This clonotype was counted ten times or more. The chain uses TRBV10-3 and TRBJ2-7, with D hard to call. V lost 3 bases, J lost 4 bases, and 4 bases lay in between. The germline V gene encodes CDR1 ENHRY and CDR2 SYGVKD. This CDR3 is 11 amino acids long. This chain's CDR3 is CAISEMYEQYF. CDR3 in DNA: TGTGCCATCAGTGAAATGTACGAGCAGTACTTC.

The chain joins TRBV6-5 to TRBJ1-2, with D unresolved. The CDR3 is 14 amino acids. V shed 0 bases and J shed 3 bases, with 8 bases lying between them. CDR1 and CDR2 from the germline V gene are MNHEY and SVGAGI. The CDR3 nucleotides read TGTGCCAGCAGTTACTCGAACCAGGACTATGGCTACACCTTC. Amino acid sequence: CASSYSNQDYGYTF.

This clonotype was picked up many times. This sequence joins TRBV7-9 and TRBJ1-2; 9 nucleotides align to TRBD1. V was pared by 0 bases and J by 3 bases, with 5 bases of the junction left unmatched. This CDR3 contains 16 residues. Germline lookup yields CDR1 SEHNR and CDR2 FQNEAQ (reference sequence). For the CDR3, the DNA is TGTGCCAGCAGCTTAGCCGGGACAGGGATGGACTATGGCTACACCTTC. Encoded protein: CASSLAGTGMDYGYTF.

This clonotype was detected ten times or more. V gene TRBV7-2 combines with J gene TRBJ1-2, with D uncertain. V was shortened by 0 bases and J by 10 bases, with 18 bases between the two germline ends. The CDR3 is made up of 15 amino acids. Germline V gene data show CDR1 as SGHTA and CDR2 as FQGNSA. The CDR3 sequence: CASSLALVGPSFYTF. CDR3 coding DNA: TGTGCCAGCAGCTTAGCCCTCGTAGGCCCCTCGTTCTACACCTTC.

This sequence joins TRBV9 and TRBJ2-7; D gene ambiguous. The CDR3 consists of 13 residues. Germline CDR1 is SGDLS and CDR2 is YYNGEE. Trimming removed 4 bases from V and 6 bases from J, with 14 bases in between. The CDR3 coding sequence is TGTGCCAGCAGCCCGGACGGCAGCTCCGAGCAGTACTTC. Translated: CASSPDGSSEQYF.

The chain couples TRBV10-3 to TRBJ2-7, with 11 bases aligning to TRBD2. CDR1 and CDR2 from the germline V gene are ENHRY and SYGVKD. After removal of 3 bases from V and 7 bases from J, the junction contained 8 bases not matched to a gene. The CDR3 covers 15 residues. CDR3 coding DNA: TGTGCCATCAGTGAAATAGCGGGGGGGCCTGGTGAGCAGTACTTC. Encoded protein: CAISEIAGGPGEQYF.

This rearrangement joins TRBV12-3 or TRBV12-4 to TRBJ2-4; the D gene is possibly TRBD1 (6 bases). The V end lost 5 bases, the J end lost 12 bases, and 17 bases lay between the germline ends. There are 13 residues in the CDR3. The CDR3 spells CASSPTGPRGQYF. In DNA, the CDR3 is TGTGCCAGCAGTCCTACAGGGCCCCGGGGTCAGTACTTC.

This clonotype was detected a few times. The J gene is TRBJ2-3, the V gene TRBV6-2 or TRBV6-3; 7 bases are shared with TRBD2. This CDR3 is built from 17 residues. V was pared by 2 bases and J by 2 bases, with 10 bases of the junction left unmatched. Germline assignment: CDR1 MNHEY and CDR2 SVGEGT. The CDR3 region is CASSYTGAGETTDTQYF. The CDR3 nucleotides read TGTGCCAGCAGTTACACCGGCGCGGGGGAGACCACAGATACGCAGTATTTT.

In its sample, this clonotype was seen many times. The rearrangement joins TRBV5-1 to TRBJ1-2, with D unresolved. The V end was cut by 0 bases, the J end by 3 bases, with 3 bases between. The CDR3 is 12 amino acids. Germline V gives CDR1 SGHRS, CDR2 YFSETQ. DNA for the CDR3: TGCGCCAGCAGCTTGGCGGACTATGGCTACACCTTC. This sequence encodes CASSLADYGYTF.

The sample holds many counts of this clonotype. The genes are TRBV12-3 or TRBV12-4 and TRBJ2-6, with D perhaps matching TRBD2 (6 bases). V was shortened by 6 bases and J by 3 bases, with 9 bases between the two germline ends. CDR3 length: 14 amino acids. The CDR3 loop reads CASREGLGANVLTF. CDR3 bases: TGTGCCAGCAGGGAGGGGCTTGGGGCCAACGTCCTGACTTTC.

The gene calls are TRBV6-2 or TRBV6-3 and TRBJ2-3; perhaps TRBD2 as D (6 bases). CDR3 size: 16 residues. V shed 6 bases and J shed 4 bases, with 20 bases lying between them. Germline V lookup: CDR1 MNHEY, CDR2 SVGEGT. The DNA of the CDR3 is TGTGCCAGCAGGCCACTGGACTCCCGGAGGGCAGATACGCAGTATTTT. Protein sequence: CASRPLDSRRADTQYF.

This clonotype was detected ten times or more. The V call is TRBV6-1, the J call TRBJ1-3; D is unclear. Germline CDR1 and CDR2: MNHNS and SASEGT. The V and J ends lost 2 bases and 7 bases respectively, with 9 bases between them. The CDR3 is 13 amino acids. The DNA of the CDR3 is TGTGCCAGCAGTGAATTGAGGATGAACACCATATATTTT. Translating it yields CASSELRMNTIYF.

In this sample, this clonotype turned up many times. This sequence joins TRBV30 and TRBJ2-3; 10 positions match TRBD1. The CDR3 consists of 15 residues. Germline values: CDR1 GTSNPN, CDR2 SVGIG (reference sequence). J was trimmed by 4 bases and V by 3 bases; bases with no gene match: 7. CDR3 in DNA: TGTGCCTGGAGGCGGGACAGGGGACAGGCAGATACGCAGTATTTT. Protein product: CAWRRDRGQADTQYF.

The rearrangement links TRBV24-1 to TRBJ2-7; TRBD2 aligns across 14 bases. Germline CDR1 KGHDR, CDR2 SFDVKD. This CDR3 spans 17 amino acids. V dropped 8 bases and J dropped 2; count of bases not matched to a gene: 10. The CDR3 region is CATKRLRLAGGPYEQYF. The DNA of the CDR3 is TGTGCCACCAAGCGGCTCCGACTAGCGGGAGGGCCCTACGAGCAGTACTTC.

The CDR3: CASSNVAGGHGEQYF. CDR3 DNA: TGTGCCAGCAGCAACGTAGCGGGAGGGCACGGCGAGCAGTACTTC. This chain connects TRBV3-1 to TRBJ2-7; 11 positions agree with TRBD2. Germline CDR1 LGHDT, CDR2 YNNKEL (reference sequence). J lost 6 bases, V lost 5 bases, and 9 bases had no gene match. This CDR3 has 15 amino acids.